This note documents a single T cell receptor beta chain sequence. Antigen unknown. Regarding time point: around 12 months of natalizumab therapy. The control group, sampled over time, had multiple sclerosis, received natalizumab and did not develop PML. V was clipped by 3 bases and J by 1 base, with 26 bases between them. This CDR3 is built from 20 residues. Germline CDR1 and CDR2: ENHRY and SYGVKD. The data were taken from a study of multiple sclerosis patients with progressive multifocal leukoencephalopathy. Sequencing was performed with immunoSEQ multiplex PCR; in TCRdb, only in-frame clones are kept and a portion is missing. The data contain about 25,000 clones, more than 85% of them singletons. Whole-study findings and limits: Before and during natalizumab, the clones expanded at PML already existed.

This clonotype originated in a man younger than 40 with multiple sclerosis. Sequenced material: PBMCs, taken from a patient treated with natalizumab. J is TRBJ2-3 and V is TRBV10-3, with D perhaps TRBD1 or TRBD2 (5 bases each). The CDR3 DNA is TGTGCCATCAGTGAATCTAGAAATCCGGGACCCGGGGTGGGCACAGATACGCAGTATTTT. It codes for CAISESRNPGPGVGTDTQYF.